This T cell receptor beta chain was observed in a study of shared clonotypes between healthy human individuals. Several immunoSEQ plates received, in even portions, the genomic DNA of each subset. Template for every sorted-subset replicate PCR totaled about 200 ng DNA, around 32,000 T cell genomes. The repertoire was sequenced with immunoSEQ multiplex PCR; TCRdb's copy has only in-frame clones and lacks some. The table lists some 2,000,000 clones, approximately 96% of them singletons. V lost 2 bases and J lost 7, with 14 bases in between. The CDR3 loop spans 15 amino acids. Germline CDR1 reads SNHLY; CDR2 reads FYNNEI.

The chain couples TRBV2 to TRBJ1-4; no firm D call. The receptor comes from a man aged 18 to 35 in good health. Sequenced material: naive CD4+ T cells sorted from blood. Indicated subset: CD45RA+ positively selected. The CDR3 sequence is CASSENYGLAEKLFF. CDR3 DNA: TGTGCCAGCAGTGAAAATTATGGACTCGCTGAAAAACTGTTTTTT.